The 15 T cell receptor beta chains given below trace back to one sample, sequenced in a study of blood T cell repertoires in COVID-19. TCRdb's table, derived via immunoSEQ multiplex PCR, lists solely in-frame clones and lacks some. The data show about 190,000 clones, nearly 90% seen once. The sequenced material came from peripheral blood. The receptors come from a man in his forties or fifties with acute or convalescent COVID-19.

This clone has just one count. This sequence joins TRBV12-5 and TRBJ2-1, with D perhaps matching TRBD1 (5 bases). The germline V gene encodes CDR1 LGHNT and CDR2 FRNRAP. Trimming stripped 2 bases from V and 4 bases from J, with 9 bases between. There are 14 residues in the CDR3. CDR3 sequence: CASGLSQDYNEQFF. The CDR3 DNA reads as TGTGCTAGTGGTTTGTCACAGGATTACAATGAGCAGTTCTTC.

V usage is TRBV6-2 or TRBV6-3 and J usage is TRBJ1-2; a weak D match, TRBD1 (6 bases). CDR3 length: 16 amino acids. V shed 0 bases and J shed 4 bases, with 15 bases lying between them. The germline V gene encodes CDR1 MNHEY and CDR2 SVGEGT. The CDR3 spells CASSYSGTRNFYGYTF. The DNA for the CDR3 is TGTGCCAGCAGTTACTCCGGGACACGGAACTTCTATGGCTACACCTTC.

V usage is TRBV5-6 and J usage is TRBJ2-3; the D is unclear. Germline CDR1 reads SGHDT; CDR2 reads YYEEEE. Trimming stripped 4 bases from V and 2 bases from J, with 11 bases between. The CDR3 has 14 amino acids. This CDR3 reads CASSAPGNTDTQYF. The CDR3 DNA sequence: TGTGCCAGCAGCGCCCCAGGTAACACAGATACGCAGTATTTT.

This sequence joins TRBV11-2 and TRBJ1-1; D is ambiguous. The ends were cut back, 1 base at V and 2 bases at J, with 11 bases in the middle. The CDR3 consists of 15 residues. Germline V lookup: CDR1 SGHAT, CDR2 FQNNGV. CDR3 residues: CASSLGLGRNTEAFF. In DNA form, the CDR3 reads TGTGCCAGCAGCTTAGGGTTGGGCCGTAACACTGAAGCTTTCTTT.

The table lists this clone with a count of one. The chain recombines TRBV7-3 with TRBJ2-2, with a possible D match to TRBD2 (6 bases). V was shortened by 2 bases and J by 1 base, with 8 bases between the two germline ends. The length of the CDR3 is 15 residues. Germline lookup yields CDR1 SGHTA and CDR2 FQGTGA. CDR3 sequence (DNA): TGTGCCAGCAGCTTACAAGCGGGGAACACCGGGGAGCTGTTTTTT. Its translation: CASSLQAGNTGELFF.

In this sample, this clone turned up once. The CDR3 protein is CASSYGAGAPNTGELFF. The CDR3 DNA follows: TGTGCCAGCAGTTATGGTGCGGGAGCTCCTAACACCGGGGAGCTGTTTTTT. The chain carries TRBV27 and TRBJ2-2, with 7 bases that match TRBD2. The germline V gene has CDR1 MNHEY and CDR2 SMNVEV (reference sequence). V shed 4 bases, J shed 2 bases, and the junction held 10 bases outside the gene matches. The CDR3 has 17 amino acids.

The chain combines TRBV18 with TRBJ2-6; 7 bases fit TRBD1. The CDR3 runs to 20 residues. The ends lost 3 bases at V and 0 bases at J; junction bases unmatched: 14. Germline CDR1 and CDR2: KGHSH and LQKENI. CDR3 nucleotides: TGTGCCAGCTCACCGACAACATACAGGGGATGGGACTCTGGGGCCAACGTCCTGACTTTC. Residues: CASSPTTYRGWDSGANVLTF.

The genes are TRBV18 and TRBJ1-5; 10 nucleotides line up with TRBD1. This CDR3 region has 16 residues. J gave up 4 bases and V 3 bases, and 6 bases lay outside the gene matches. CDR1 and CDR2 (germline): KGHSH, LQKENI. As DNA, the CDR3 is TGTGCCAGCTCACCCGTCGGACAGGGGGGTAATCAGCCCCAGCATTTT. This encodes CASSPVGQGGNQPQHF.

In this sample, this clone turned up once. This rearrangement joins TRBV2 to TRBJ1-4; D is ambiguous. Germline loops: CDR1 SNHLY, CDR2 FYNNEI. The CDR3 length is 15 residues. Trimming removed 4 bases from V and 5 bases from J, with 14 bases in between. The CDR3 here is CASSAGGGWNEKLFF. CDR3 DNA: TGTGCCAGCAGTGCGGGTGGAGGATGGAATGAAAAACTGTTTTTT.

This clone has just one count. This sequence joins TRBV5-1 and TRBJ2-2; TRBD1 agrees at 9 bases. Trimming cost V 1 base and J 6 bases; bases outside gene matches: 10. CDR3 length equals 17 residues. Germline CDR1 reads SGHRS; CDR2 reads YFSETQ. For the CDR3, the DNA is TGCGCCAGCAGCTTGCTGGGACCGGACAGGGGAGCCGGGGAGCTGTTTTTT. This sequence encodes CASSLLGPDRGAGELFF.

CDR3 sequence reads: CASSAFQGTDTQYF. DNA for the CDR3: TGCGCCAGCAGCGCATTCCAGGGCACAGATACGCAGTATTTT. V and J are TRBV4-1 and TRBJ2-3; D unclear. The CDR3 totals 14 residues. Trimming cost V 5 bases and J 1 base, with 10 bases left between them. The germline V gene encodes CDR1 MGHRA and CDR2 YSYEKL.

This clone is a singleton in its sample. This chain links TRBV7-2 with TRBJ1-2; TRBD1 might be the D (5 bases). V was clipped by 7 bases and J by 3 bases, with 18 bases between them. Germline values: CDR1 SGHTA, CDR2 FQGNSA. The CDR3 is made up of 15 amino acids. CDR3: CASTYGRGLYYGYTF. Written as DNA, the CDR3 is TGTGCCAGCACCTACGGTCGGGGGTTGTACTATGGCTACACCTTC.

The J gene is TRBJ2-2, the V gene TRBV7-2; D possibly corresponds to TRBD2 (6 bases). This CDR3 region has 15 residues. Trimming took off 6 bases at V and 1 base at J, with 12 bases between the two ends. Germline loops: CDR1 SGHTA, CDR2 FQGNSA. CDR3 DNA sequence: TGTGCCAGCAGTTATGCGGGGTTGAACACCGGGGAGCTGTTTTTT. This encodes CASSYAGLNTGELFF.

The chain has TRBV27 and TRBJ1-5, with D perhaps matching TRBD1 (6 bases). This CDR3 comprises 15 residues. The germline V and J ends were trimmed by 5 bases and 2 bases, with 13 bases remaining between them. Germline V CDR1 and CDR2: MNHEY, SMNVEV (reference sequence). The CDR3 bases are TGTGCCAGCAGTGAGGGGGGGATCGGCAATCAGCCCCAGCATTTT. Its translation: CASSEGGIGNQPQHF.

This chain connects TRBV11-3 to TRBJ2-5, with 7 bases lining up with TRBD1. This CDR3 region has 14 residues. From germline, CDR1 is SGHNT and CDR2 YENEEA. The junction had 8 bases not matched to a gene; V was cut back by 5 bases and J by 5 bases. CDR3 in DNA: TGTGCCAGCAGCCCTCGACAGGGTGGGGAGACCCAGTACTTC. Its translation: CASSPRQGGETQYF.